This is a list of T cell receptor beta chains from one sample in a study of blood T cell repertoires in COVID-19. Only in-frame clones appear in the TCRdb table, and some are missing; sequencing was by immunoSEQ multiplex PCR. The sample yields under 30,000 clones, approximately 90% seen once. What was sequenced was peripheral blood. The receptor set was obtained from a woman aged 80 or over with active or convalescent COVID-19. CDR3s include the opening cysteine and the closing phenylalanine or tryptophan. Each record gives: clone size, J gene, D gene, V gene, CDR3 DNA, CDR3 protein. A D gene is named only where the DNA matches it firmly. Only some rows state a clone size, as once, few, many or a class for expanded clones.

>-|TRBJ2-7|TRBD1|TRBV7-9
TGTGCCAGCAGCTCCCGGGACAGTCCCTACGAGCAGTACTTC
CASSSRDSPYEQYF
>-|TRBJ2-1|TRBD2|TRBV5-1
TGCGCCAGCAGCTTGTTACTAGCGGGAGGGCGAGAGCGGCAGTTCTTC
CASSLLLAGGRERQFF
>-|TRBJ1-5|-|TRBV10-3
TGTGCCATCAGTGAATATAGCAATCAGCCCCAGCATTTT
CAISEYSNQPQHF
>-|TRBJ2-3|TRBD2|TRBV28
TGTGCCAGCAGTTTTGGGGGGGGAGTAGATACGCAGTATTTT
CASSFGGGVDTQYF
>-|TRBJ1-4|TRBD1|TRBV15
TGTGCCACCAGCCCTCGGGACAGGGGGCAGAAACTGTTTTTT
CATSPRDRGQKLFF
>-|TRBJ1-1|-|TRBV19
TGTGCCAGTAGTATACACGGGGGGAAGAGAATGAACACTGAAGCTTTCTTT
CASSIHGGKRMNTEAFF
>-|TRBJ2-7|TRBD2|TRBV6-2/TRBV6-3
TGTGCCAGCAGTTACTCACTAGCGGGAGCCTACGAGCAGTACTTC
CASSYSLAGAYEQYF
>few|TRBJ2-7|-|TRBV15
TGTGCCACCAGCCCTGACAGCTCCTACGAGCAGTACTTC
CATSPDSSYEQYF
>-|TRBJ2-7|-|TRBV3-1/TRBV3-2
TGTGCCAGCAGCCAAGATCCCCTGAGCTCCTACGAGCAGTACTTC
CASSQDPLSSYEQYF
>-|TRBJ2-7|TRBD2|TRBV29-1
TGCAGCGTTGATGGCGGGAGTCTCACCTACGAGCAGTACTTC
CSVDGGSLTYEQYF
>-|TRBJ2-2|TRBD1|TRBV15
TGTGCCACCAGCAGAGGGACAGGGGTTAACACCGGGGAGCTGTTTTTT
CATSRGTGVNTGELFF
>once|TRBJ2-5|TRBD2|TRBV5-1
TGCGCCAGCAGCTTTACTAGCGCAGAGACCCAGTACTTC
CASSFTSAETQYF
>-|TRBJ2-2|TRBD2|TRBV28
TGTGCCAGCAGTTTATGGCGGCTAGCGGGAGGCCCCGGGGAGCTGTTTTTT
CASSLWRLAGGPGELFF
>-|TRBJ2-3|TRBD2|TRBV4-2
TGTGCCAGCAGCCCAGACGGACTAGCGAACACAGATACGCAGTATTTT
CASSPDGLANTDTQYF
>-|TRBJ1-5|TRBD1|TRBV2
TGTGCCAGCAGTACGCGGGGACAGACCAATCAGCCCCAGCATTTT
CASSTRGQTNQPQHF
>-|TRBJ1-6|-|TRBV5-4
TGTGCCAGCAGCTTGGGAGGAGGGAATAATTCACCCCTCCACTTT
CASSLGGGNNSPLHF
>-|TRBJ2-1|-|TRBV28
TGTGCCAGCAGTTTTTCTTTGTGGGCCTCCTACAATGAGCAGTTCTTC
CASSFSLWASYNEQFF
>-|TRBJ1-3|-|TRBV14
TGTGCCAGCAGCCAACAGTACTCTGGAAACACCATATATTTT
CASSQQYSGNTIYF
>-|TRBJ1-2|-|TRBV5-1
TGCGCCAGCAGCTTGGATCTCCCGGTTTTTGGCTACACCTTC
CASSLDLPVFGYTF